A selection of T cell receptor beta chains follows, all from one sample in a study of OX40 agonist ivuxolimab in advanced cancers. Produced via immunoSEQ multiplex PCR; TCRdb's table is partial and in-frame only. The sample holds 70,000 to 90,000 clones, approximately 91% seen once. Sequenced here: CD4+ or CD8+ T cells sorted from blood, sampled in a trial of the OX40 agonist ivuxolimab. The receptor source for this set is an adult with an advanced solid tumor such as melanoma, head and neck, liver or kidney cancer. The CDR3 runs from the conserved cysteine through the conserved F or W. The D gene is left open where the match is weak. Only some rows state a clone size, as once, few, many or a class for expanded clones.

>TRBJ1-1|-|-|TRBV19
CASSIAPGRIEAFF
TGTGCCAGTAGTATAGCACCCGGACGGATTGAAGCTTTCTTT
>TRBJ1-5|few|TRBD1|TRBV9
CASSVDRDQPQHF
TGTGCCAGCAGCGTCGACAGGGATCAGCCCCAGCATTTT
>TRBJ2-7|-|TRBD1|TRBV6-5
CASSYSNQGAIYEQYF
TGTGCCAGCAGTTACTCGAATCAGGGGGCTATCTACGAGCAGTACTTC
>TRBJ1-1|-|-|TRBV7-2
CASSYAANTEAFF
TGTGCCAGCAGCTACGCGGCGAACACTGAAGCTTTCTTT
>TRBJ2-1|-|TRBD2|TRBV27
CASSFGTSGRVEQFF
TGTGCCAGCAGTTTCGGGACTAGCGGGAGGGTTGAGCAGTTCTTC
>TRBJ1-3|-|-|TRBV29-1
CSVEVAGASYTRQKTIYF
TGCAGCGTTGAAGTGGCCGGGGCCAGCTATACAAGGCAGAAGACCATATATTTT
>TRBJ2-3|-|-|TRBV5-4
CASSFTDTQYF
TGTGCCAGCAGCTTCACAGATACGCAGTATTTT
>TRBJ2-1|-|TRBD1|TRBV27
CASSLLDRDMRGQFF
TGTGCCAGCAGTTTATTGGACAGGGATATGCGAGGGCAGTTCTTC
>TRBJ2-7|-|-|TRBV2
CASSPTGNEQYF
TGTGCCAGCAGTCCTACAGGGAATGAGCAGTACTTC
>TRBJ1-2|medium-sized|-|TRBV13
CASSRGRIQANYGYTF
TGTGCCAGCAGCCGAGGACGAATTCAAGCTAACTATGGCTACACCTTC
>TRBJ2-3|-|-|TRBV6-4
CASSDASVTDTQYF
TGTGCCAGCAGTGACGCTAGCGTAACAGATACGCAGTATTTT
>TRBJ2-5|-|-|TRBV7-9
CASSLLVKETQYF
TGTGCCAGCAGCTTATTAGTAAAAGAGACCCAGTACTTC
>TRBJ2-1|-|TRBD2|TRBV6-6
CASSRDYFYEQFF
TGTGCCAGCAGTCGGGACTATTTCTATGAGCAGTTCTTC
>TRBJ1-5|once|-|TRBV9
CASSAGTGNQPQHF
TGTGCCAGCAGCGCGGGGACGGGTAATCAGCCCCAGCATTTT
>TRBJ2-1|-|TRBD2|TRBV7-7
CASSPTPSGSPNYNEQFF
TGTGCTAGCAGCCCGACTCCTAGCGGGAGCCCCAACTACAATGAGCAGTTCTTC
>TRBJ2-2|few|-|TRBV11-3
CASSHSFPGLNTGELFF
TGTGCCAGCAGCCACTCATTCCCGGGATTAAACACCGGGGAGCTGTTTTTT
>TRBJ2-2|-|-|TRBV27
CASSLSGRNTGELFF
TGTGCCAGCAGTTTATCCGGCCGTAACACCGGGGAGCTGTTTTTT
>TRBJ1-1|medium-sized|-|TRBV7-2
CASSLNSHTEAFF
TGTGCCAGCAGCTTAAATAGTCATACTGAAGCTTTCTTT
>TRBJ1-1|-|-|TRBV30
CAWRGASTEAFF
TGTGCCTGGAGGGGGGCGAGCACTGAAGCTTTCTTT
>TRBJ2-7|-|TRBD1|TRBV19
CATEDRDRGHEQYF
TGTGCCACGGAAGACCGGGACAGGGGCCACGAGCAGTACTTC
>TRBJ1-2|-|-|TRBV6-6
CASSYLGGNYGYTF
TGTGCCAGCAGTTACCTAGGCGGAAACTATGGCTACACCTTC
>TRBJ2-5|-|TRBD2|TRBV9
CASSPSGRAETQYF
TGTGCCAGCAGCCCGAGCGGGAGGGCCGAGACCCAGTACTTC
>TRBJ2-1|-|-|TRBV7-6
CASSPRGVGSYNEQFF
TGTGCCAGCAGCCCGAGGGGGGTAGGGTCCTACAATGAGCAGTTCTTC
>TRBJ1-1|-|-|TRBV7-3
CASSANGMGLMNTEAFF
TGTGCCAGCAGCGCGAACGGGATGGGACTCATGAACACTGAAGCTTTCTTT
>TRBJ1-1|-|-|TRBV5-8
CASSLRDPEIGTFF
TGTGCCAGCAGCTTGAGGGACCCCGAGATCGGGACTTTCTTT
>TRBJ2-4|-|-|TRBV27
CASSLGTGSDIQYF
TGTGCCAGCAGTTTAGGAACAGGGTCCGACATTCAGTACTTC
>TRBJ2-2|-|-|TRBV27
CASTTGAGTGELFF
TGTGCCAGCACTACGGGGGCAGGGACCGGGGAGCTGTTTTTT
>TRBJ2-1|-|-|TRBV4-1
CASSQDENEQFF
TGCGCCAGCAGCCAAGATGAGAATGAGCAGTTCTTC
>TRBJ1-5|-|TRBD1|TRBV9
CASSEGQYSNQPQHF
TGTGCCAGCAGCGAGGGACAGTATAGCAATCAGCCCCAGCATTTT
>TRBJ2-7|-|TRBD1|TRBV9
CASSVEGQGPDEQYF
TGTGCCAGCAGCGTAGAGGGACAGGGGCCTGACGAGCAGTACTTC
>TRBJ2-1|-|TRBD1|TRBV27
CASSLGGTVYNEQFF
TGTGCCAGCAGTTTGGGTGGGACAGTCTACAATGAGCAGTTCTTC
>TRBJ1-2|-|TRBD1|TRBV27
CASRGGDRYGYTF
TGTGCCAGCAGGGGAGGGGACAGATATGGCTACACCTTC
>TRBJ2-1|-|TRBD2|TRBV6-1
CASSELAATYNEQFF
TGTGCCAGCAGTGAACTAGCGGCAACATACAATGAGCAGTTCTTC
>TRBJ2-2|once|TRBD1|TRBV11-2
CASRRDRQNTGELFF
TGTGCCAGCAGACGGGACAGACAGAACACCGGGGAGCTGTTTTTT
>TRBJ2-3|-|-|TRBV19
CASSIAGGSTDTQYF
TGTGCCAGTAGTATAGCGGGCGGGAGCACAGATACGCAGTATTTT
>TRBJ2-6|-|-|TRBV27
CASSTLVPGANVLTF
TGTGCCAGCAGTACTCTAGTTCCTGGGGCCAACGTCCTGACTTTC
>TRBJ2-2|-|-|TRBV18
CASSPQRQGNTGELFF
TGTGCCAGCTCACCACAGCGCCAGGGGAACACCGGGGAGCTGTTTTTT
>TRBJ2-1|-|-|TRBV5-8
CASRKTDQQFF
TGTGCCAGCAGAAAGACCGACCAGCAGTTCTTC
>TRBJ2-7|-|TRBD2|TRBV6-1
CASSEGLSGSWAYEQYF
TGTGCCAGCAGTGAAGGCCTGAGCGGGAGCTGGGCCTACGAGCAGTACTTC
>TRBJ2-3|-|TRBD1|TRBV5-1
CASSQFGQGPDTQYF
TGCGCCAGCAGCCAATTCGGACAGGGACCGGATACGCAGTATTTT
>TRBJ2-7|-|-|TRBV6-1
CASSERGSYEQYF
TGTGCCAGCAGTGAGAGGGGTTCCTACGAGCAGTACTTC
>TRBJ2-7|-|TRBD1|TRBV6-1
CASSYRDSEGQYF
TGTGCCAGCAGCTACCGGGACAGTGAAGGGCAGTACTTC
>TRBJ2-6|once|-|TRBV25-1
CASSPLSSGANVLTF
TGTGCCAGCAGTCCACTCTCCTCTGGGGCCAACGTCCTGACTTTC
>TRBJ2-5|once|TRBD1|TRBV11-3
CASSLGEARGRESKTQYF
TGTGCCAGCAGCTTAGGAGAGGCCAGGGGGCGCGAGAGCAAGACCCAGTACTTC
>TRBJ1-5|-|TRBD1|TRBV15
CATSGRGPSAQHF
TGTGCCACCAGCGGCAGGGGGCCCTCGGCCCAGCATTTT
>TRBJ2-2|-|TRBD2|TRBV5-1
CASSLGAGRYTGELFF
TGCGCCAGCAGCTTGGGAGCGGGAAGGTACACCGGGGAGCTGTTTTTT
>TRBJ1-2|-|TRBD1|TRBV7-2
CASSLGDRDGYTF
TGTGCCAGCAGCTTAGGGGACAGGGATGGCTACACCTTC
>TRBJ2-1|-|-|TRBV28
CASTGGTSYNEQFF
TGTGCCAGCACTGGCGGAACCTCCTACAATGAGCAGTTCTTC
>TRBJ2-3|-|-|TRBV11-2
CASSLDSGSDTQYF
TGTGCCAGCAGCTTAGATTCGGGGTCAGATACGCAGTATTTT
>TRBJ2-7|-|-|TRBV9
CASSVTSGAGSYEQYF
TGTGCCAGCAGCGTAACGAGTGGGGCTGGCTCCTACGAGCAGTACTTC
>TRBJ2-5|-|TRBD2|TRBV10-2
CASSDSAGGVLETQYF
TGCGCCAGCAGTGACTCTGCGGGAGGGGTTCTAGAGACCCAGTACTTC
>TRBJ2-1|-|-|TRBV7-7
CASSLEPDSYNEQFF
TGTGCTAGCAGCTTAGAGCCGGACTCCTACAATGAGCAGTTCTTC
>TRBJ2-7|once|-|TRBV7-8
CASSSTTYEQYF
TGTGCCAGCAGCTCGACTACTTACGAGCAGTACTTC
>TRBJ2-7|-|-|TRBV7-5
CARSSWTGRENEQYF
TGTGCCAGAAGCTCCTGGACTGGGCGGGAGAACGAGCAGTACTTC
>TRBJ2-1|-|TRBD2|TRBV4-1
CASSQELAGGPAYNEQFF
TGCGCCAGCAGCCAAGAACTAGCGGGAGGCCCTGCCTACAATGAGCAGTTCTTC
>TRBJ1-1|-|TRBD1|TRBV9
CASSTGQGNTEALF
TGTGCCAGCAGCACGGGACAGGGGAACACTGAAGCCCTCTTT